The sequence of this TCR beta chain was determined in a study of radiotherapy plus CTLA-4 blockade in lung cancer (dated by TCRdb to the late 2010s). With respect to the entire study: Among the enrolled patients, approximately 17% had an objective response, and 31% reached disease control.

What the research found in general, with its limitations: TCR clones derived from tumors expanded in peripheral blood after treatment with radiotherapy and ipilimumab. The strongest predictors of response were reported to be early dynamic shifts in blood T cell clones along with a rise in serum interferon-beta following radiation.

With respect to this clone: Its antigen target is currently unknown. No base quality information exists; no much larger clone differs at one position.

Focal radiation therapy combined with CTLA-4 blockade (ipilimumab) was tested in patients with chemo-refractory metastatic non-small-cell lung cancer. CDR1 and CDR2 were assigned from the germline V gene as SQVTM and ANQGSEA. The CDR3 starts with the cysteine, ends with the phenylalanine, and has 12 residues. Only CDR3 DNA remains: 36 bases, in frame from the first base. The trim is 7 bases for V and 5 bases for J, with a gap of 14 bases between the germline ends. Receptor amplification or capture employed the immunoSEQ multiplex PCR assay. This is the immuneACCESS table as TCRdb keeps it, with only in-frame sequences that have V and J called. A part of the clones is gone; compared with another copy, unresolved V genes explain less than half, and the rest is unexplained. Within this sample are about 38,000 clones, with 60% to 75% of them counted one time only. The ten largest clones add up to roughly 8.7% of the sample.

This receptor was taken from a human donor with non-small cell lung cancer who had stable disease on radiotherapy plus ipilimumab. Specimen: peripheral blood, collected from a patient treated with radiotherapy plus ipilimumab. This chain joins TRBV29-1 to TRBJ1-1; a confident D gene designation cannot be given. The CDR3 sequence is CSAERGPTEAFF. The sequence in DNA is TGCAGCGCCGAGCGAGGTCCGACTGAAGCTTTCTTT.